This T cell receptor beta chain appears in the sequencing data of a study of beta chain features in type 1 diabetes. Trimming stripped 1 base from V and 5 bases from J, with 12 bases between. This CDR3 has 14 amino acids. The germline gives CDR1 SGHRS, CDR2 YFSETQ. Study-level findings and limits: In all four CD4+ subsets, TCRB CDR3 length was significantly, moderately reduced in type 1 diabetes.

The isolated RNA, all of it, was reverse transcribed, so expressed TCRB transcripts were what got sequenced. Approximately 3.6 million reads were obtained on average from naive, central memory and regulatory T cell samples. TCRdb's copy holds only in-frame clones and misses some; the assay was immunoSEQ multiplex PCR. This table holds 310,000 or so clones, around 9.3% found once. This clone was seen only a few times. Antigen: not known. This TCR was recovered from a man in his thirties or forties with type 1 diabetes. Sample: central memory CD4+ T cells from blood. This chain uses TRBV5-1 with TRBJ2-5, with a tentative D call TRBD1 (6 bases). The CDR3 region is CASSLSGARETQYF. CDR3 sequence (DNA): TGCGCCAGCAGCTTGTCAGGGGCGCGGGAGACCCAGTACTTC.